This TCR beta chain originates from a study of ipilimumab plus nivolumab after autologous stem cell transplantation (TCRdb year 2021). A note on the overall study: The median number of doses that trial patients received was about five for ipilimumab and about eight for nivolumab. Patients in the trial were undergoing autologous transplant and had high-risk diffuse large B cell lymphoma, mature T cell lymphoma, or multiple myeloma. Around 40 patients made up the trial's intent-to-treat population. High-risk transplant-naive patients and patients relapsing within 3 years of a first autologous transplant were included in the myeloma cohort.

The investigation overall reported the following: According to the authors, a biologic rationale for studying the approach further came from T cell receptor repertoire, regulatory T cell phenotype and gut microbiota profiles. Combined checkpoint inhibition appeared tolerable as post-transplant consolidation, according to the authors' conclusion.

The method behind the library was the immunoSEQ multiplex PCR assay. In its TCRdb copy, this immuneACCESS table keeps in-frame sequences only and misses some clones. Where compared with another copy, unresolved V genes explain less than half of these, and the others have no known cause. Counted in this sample were 43,000 or so clones; about 88% of them appeared once. The top ten hold 0.88% of the sample. About this clone: Its antigen remains undetermined. One base away there is no much larger clone; base qualities are not given.

Starting 14 to 28 days after the autologous transplant, patients began checkpoint therapy, which included ipilimumab at 1 mg/kg intravenously on day 1 of selected weeks. Nivolumab was administered at 3 mg/kg intravenously on day 1 of weeks 1, 4, 7, 10, and every two weeks through week 26. The study was a Phase Ib clinical trial testing combined checkpoint inhibition with ipilimumab and nivolumab as consolidation after autologous stem cell transplantation. The junction shows trimming of 3 bases on V and 0 bases on J, plus 9 bases between the germline ends. The germline V gene sets CDR1 to SQVTM and CDR2 to ANQGSEA. Inclusive of the bounding cysteine and phenylalanine, the CDR3 is 14 residues long. The DNA shown is the 42-base CDR3, in frame from base 1.

The sample in question was PBMCs, obtained in a trial of ipilimumab plus nivolumab as post-transplant consolidation. The sequence links TRBV29-1 to TRBJ1-5, with an unclear D gene assignment. The sequence was obtained from a male donor with multiple myeloma. The CDR3 region reads CSVEAGNSNQPQHF. The DNA sequence is given as TGCAGCGTTGAGGCAGGAAATAGCAATCAGCCCCAGCATTTT. With all but the CDR3 taken from the reference TRBV29-1 and TRBJ1-5 genes, the full variable domain is: SAVISQKPSRDICQRGTSLTIQCQVDSQVTMMFWYRQQPGQSLTLIATANQGSEATYESGFVIDKFPISRPNLTFSTLTVSNMSPEDSSIYLCSVEAGNSNQPQHFGDGTRLSIL.